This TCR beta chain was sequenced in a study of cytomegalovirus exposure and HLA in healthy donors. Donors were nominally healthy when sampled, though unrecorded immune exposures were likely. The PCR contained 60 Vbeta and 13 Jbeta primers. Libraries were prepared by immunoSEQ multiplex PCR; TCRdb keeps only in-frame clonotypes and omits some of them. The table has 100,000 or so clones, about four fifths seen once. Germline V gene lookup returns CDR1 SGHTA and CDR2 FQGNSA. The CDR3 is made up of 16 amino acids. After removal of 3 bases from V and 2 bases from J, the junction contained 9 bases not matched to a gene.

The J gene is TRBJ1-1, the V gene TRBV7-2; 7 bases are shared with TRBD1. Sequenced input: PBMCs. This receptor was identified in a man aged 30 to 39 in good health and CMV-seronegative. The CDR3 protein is CASSFYPGQLNTEAFF. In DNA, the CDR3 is TGTGCCAGCAGCTTTTATCCGGGACAGTTAAACACTGAAGCTTTCTTT.